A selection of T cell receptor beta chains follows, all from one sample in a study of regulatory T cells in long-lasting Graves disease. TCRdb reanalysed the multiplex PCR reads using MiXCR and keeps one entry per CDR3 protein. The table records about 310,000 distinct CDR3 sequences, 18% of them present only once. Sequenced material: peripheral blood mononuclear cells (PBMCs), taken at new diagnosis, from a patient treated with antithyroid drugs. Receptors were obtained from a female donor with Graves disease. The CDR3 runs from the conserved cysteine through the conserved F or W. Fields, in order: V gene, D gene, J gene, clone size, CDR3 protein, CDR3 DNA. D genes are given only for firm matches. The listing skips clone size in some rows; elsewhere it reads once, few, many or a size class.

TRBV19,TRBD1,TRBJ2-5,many,CASSSGTGGGETQYF,TGTGCCAGTAGTTCCGGGACAGGGGGTGGAGAGACCCAGTACTTC
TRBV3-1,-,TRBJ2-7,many,CASSQRMLYEQYF,TGTGCCAGCAGCCAACGGATGCTCTACGAGCAGTACTTC
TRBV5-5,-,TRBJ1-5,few,CASSGTTNQPQHF,TGTGCCAGCAGCGGAACTACCAATCAGCCCCAGCATTTT
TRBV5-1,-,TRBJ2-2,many,CASRTEAGPVTGELFF,TGCGCCAGCAGAACCGAGGCGGGGCCGGTCACCGGGGAGCTGTTTTTT
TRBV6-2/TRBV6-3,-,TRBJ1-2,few,CASSYSTAGEGYGYTF,TGTGCCAGCAGTTACTCGACGGCAGGGGAAGGCTATGGCTACACCTTC
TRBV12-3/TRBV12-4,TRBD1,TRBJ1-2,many,CASSPGQWGYTF,TGTGCCAGCAGCCCGGGACAGTGGGGCTACACCTTC
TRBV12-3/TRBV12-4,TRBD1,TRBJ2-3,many,CASKTGTGERGTQYF,TGTGCCAGCAAAACCGGGACAGGGGAGAGAGGTACGCAGTATTTT
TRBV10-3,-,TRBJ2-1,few,CAISESIAAGEQFF,TGTGCCATCAGTGAGTCGATAGCGGCTGGCGAGCAGTTCTTC
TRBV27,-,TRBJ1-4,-,CASSRQSFNEKLFF,TGTGCCAGCAGCCGTCAAAGTTTCAATGAAAAACTGTTTTTT
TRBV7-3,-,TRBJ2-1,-,CASSLNPQASQYNEQFF,TGTGCCAGCAGCTTAAATCCCCAGGCCAGCCAATACAATGAGCAGTTCTTC
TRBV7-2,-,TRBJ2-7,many,CASSLVPGHKYHPYEQYF,TGTGCCAGCAGCTTAGTTCCGGGACACAAATACCACCCCTACGAGCAGTACTTC
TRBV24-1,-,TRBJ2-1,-,CATSGLKTREQFF,TGTGCCACCAGTGGACTAAAGACGAGGGAGCAGTTCTTC
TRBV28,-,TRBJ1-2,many,CASQGVLYGYTF,TGTGCCAGCCAGGGTGTTCTCTATGGCTACACCTTC
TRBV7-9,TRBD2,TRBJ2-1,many,CASSLYTGGGNEQFF,TGTGCCAGCAGCTTATACACGGGAGGGGGCAATGAGCAGTTCTTC
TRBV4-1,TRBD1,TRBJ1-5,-,CASSQAEGQVGRLNQPQHF,TGCGCCAGCAGCCAAGCCGAGGGACAGGTAGGGAGGCTTAATCAGCCCCAGCATTTT
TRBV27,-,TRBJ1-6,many,CASRRTPPDSPLHF,TGTGCCAGCAGACGGACCCCCCCTGATTCACCCCTCCACTTT
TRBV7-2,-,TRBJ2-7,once,CASARGPSSAASSYEQYF,TGTGCCAGCGCCCGGGGCCCCTCTAGCGCCGCGAGCTCCTACGAGCAGTACTTC
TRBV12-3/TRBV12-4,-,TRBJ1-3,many,CASSPIGTTLGNTIYF,TGTGCCAGCAGCCCAATAGGGACGACACTTGGAAACACCATATATTTT
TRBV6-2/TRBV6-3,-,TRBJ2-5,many,CASSYSTTPSGETQYF,TGTGCCAGCAGTTACTCGACGACCCCCTCCGGTGAGACCCAGTACTTC
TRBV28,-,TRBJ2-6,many,CASSPDSGANVLTF,TGTGCTAGCAGCCCGGATTCTGGGGCCAACGTCCTGACTTTC
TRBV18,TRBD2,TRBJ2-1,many,CASSPLGGRGDNEQFF,TGTGCCAGCTCACCACTCGGCGGGAGAGGGGACAATGAGCAGTTCTTC
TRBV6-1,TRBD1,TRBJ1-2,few,CASSAPGQGGGHTF,TGTGCCAGCAGTGCCCCGGGACAGGGCGGCGGCCACACCTTC
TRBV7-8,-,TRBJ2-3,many,CASSLELSGSKVDTQYF,TGTGCCAGCAGCTTAGAACTCTCCGGGAGTAAAGTAGATACGCAGTATTTT
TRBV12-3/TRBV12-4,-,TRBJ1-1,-,CASSLVAPEAFF,TGTGCCAGCAGTTTGGTGGCACCTGAAGCTTTCTTT
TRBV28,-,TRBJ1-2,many,CASSPGGRTGYTF,TGTGCCAGCTCCCCCGGGGGGCGTACCGGCTACACCTTC
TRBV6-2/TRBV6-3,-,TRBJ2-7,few,CASSLAPPSRSSYEQYF,TGTGCCAGCAGTTTAGCCCCCCCCTCGAGGAGCTCCTACGAGCAGTACTTC
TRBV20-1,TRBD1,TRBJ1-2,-,CSARTGGARGYTF,TGCAGTGCCAGGACAGGGGGGGCTCGTGGCTACACCTTC
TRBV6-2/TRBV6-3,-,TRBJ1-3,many,CASDLDSSGNTIYF,TGTGCCAGTGACTTGGATAGCTCTGGAAACACCATATATTTT
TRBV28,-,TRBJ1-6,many,CASSFHGTPPQF,TGTGCCAGCAGTTTCCATGGGACCCCTCCCCAATTT
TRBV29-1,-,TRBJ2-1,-,CSVDRLLTRNNEQFF,TGCAGCGTTGATCGGTTACTAACTAGGAACAATGAGCAGTTCTTC
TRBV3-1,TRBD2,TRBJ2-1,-,CASSRTSNEQFF,TGTGCCAGCAGCCGGACTAGCAATGAGCAGTTCTTC
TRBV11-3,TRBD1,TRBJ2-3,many,CASSYRTGEDTQYF,TGTGCCAGCAGCTATCGTACAGGGGAGGATACGCAGTATTTT
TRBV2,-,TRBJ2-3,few,CASREDTDTQYF,TGTGCCAGCAGGGAAGACACAGATACGCAGTATTTT
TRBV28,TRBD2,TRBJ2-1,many,CASSTYAPRVAPAGTYNEQFF,TGTGCCAGCAGTACTTATGCCCCTCGGGTGGCGCCAGCGGGAACCTACAATGAGCAGTTCTTC
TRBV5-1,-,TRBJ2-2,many,CASSQRNTGELFF,TGCGCCAGCAGCCAACGGAACACCGGGGAGCTGTTTTTT
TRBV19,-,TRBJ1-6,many,CASSVTGTGTSPLHF,TGTGCCAGTAGTGTCACCGGGACGGGGACCTCACCCCTCCACTTT
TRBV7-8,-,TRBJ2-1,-,CASSLAGSPYNEQFF,TGTGCCAGCAGCTTAGCAGGGAGCCCCTACAATGAGCAGTTCTTC
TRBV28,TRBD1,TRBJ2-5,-,CASWPGGLEETQYF,TGTGCCAGCTGGCCAGGGGGCCTGGAGGAGACCCAGTACTTC
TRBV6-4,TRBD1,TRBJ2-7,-,CASRESTGGEQYF,TGTGCCAGCAGGGAATCGACAGGGGGCGAGCAGTACTTC
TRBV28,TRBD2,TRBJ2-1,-,CASSFGLAGGPNEQFF,TGTGCCAGCAGTTTTGGACTAGCGGGAGGGCCAAATGAGCAGTTCTTC
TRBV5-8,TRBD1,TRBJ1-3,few,CASSPGTGSGNTIYF,TGTGCCAGCAGCCCCGGGACAGGCTCTGGAAACACCATATATTTT
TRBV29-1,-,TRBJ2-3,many,CSVEPPRTDTQYF,TGCAGCGTTGAACCGCCGAGGACAGATACGCAGTATTTT
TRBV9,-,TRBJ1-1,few,CASSVEGRAEAFF,TGTGCCAGCAGCGTAGAAGGGCGGGCTGAAGCTTTCTTT
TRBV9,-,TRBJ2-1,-,CASSARFSYNEQFF,TGTGCCAGCAGCGCCCGATTCTCCTACAATGAGCAGTTCTTC
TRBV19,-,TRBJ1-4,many,CASSPHFRVSNEKLFF,TGTGCCAGTAGTCCCCATTTCCGGGTATCTAATGAAAAACTGTTTTTT
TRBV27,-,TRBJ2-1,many,CASRLRGDNEQFF,TGTGCCAGCCGCCTGCGGGGTGACAATGAGCAGTTCTTC
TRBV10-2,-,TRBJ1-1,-,CASSWSGPNTEAFF,TGCGCCAGCAGCTGGAGTGGCCCTAACACTGAAGCTTTCTTT
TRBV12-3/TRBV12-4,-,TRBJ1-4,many,CASSGGQGGEKLFF,TGTGCCAGCAGCGGTGGGCAGGGAGGAGAAAAACTGTTTTTT
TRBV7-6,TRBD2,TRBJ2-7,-,CASRGGREHGFHEQYF,TGTGCCAGCAGAGGTGGGCGGGAGCATGGGTTCCATGAGCAGTACTTC
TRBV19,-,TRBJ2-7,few,CASSIWRDSYEQYF,TGTGCCAGTAGTATATGGCGGGACTCCTACGAGCAGTACTTC
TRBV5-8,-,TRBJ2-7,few,CASSPANTYEQYF,TGTGCCAGCAGCCCCGCCAACACCTACGAGCAGTACTTC
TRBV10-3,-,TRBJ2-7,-,CAISEPFYVPGKVQYF,TGTGCCATCAGTGAGCCCTTTTATGTTCCCGGGAAGGTGCAGTACTTC
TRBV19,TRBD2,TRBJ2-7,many,CASSSPPGLADSYEQYF,TGTGCCAGTAGTTCGCCTCCCGGACTAGCGGACTCCTACGAGCAGTACTTC
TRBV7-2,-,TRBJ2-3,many,CASSPFSPEQYF,TGTGCCAGCAGCCCCTTCTCCCCGGAGCAGTATTTT